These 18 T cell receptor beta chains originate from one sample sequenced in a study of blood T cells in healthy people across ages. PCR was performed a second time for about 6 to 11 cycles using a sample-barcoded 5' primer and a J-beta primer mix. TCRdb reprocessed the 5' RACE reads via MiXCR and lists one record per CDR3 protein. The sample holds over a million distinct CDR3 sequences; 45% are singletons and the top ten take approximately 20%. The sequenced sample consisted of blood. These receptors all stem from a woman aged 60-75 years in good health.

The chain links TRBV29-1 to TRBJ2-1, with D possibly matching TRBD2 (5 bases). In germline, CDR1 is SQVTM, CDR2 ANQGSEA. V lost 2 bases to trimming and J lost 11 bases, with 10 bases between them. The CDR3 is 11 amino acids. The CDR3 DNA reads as TGCAGCGTTGAACTAGCATTTCAGCAGTTCTTC. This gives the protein CSVELAFQQFF.

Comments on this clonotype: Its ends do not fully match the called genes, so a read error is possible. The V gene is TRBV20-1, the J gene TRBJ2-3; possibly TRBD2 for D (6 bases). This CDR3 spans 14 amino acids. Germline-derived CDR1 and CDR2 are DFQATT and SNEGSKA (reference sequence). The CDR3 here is CSATLITSIDTQYF. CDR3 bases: TGCAGTGCTACCCTAATTACTAGCATAGATACGCAGTATTTT.

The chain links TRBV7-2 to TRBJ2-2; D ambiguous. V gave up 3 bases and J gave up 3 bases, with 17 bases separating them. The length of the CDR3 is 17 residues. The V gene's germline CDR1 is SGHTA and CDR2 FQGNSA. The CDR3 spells CASSFRTSGLYTGELFF. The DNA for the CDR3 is TGTGCCAGCAGCTTTCGAACATCGGGTCTCTACACCGGGGAGCTGTTTTTT. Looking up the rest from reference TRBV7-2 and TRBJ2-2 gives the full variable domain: GAGVSQSPSNKVTEKGKDVELRCDPISGHTALYWYRQSLGQGLEFLIYFQGNSAPDKSGLPSDRFSAERTGGSVSTLTIQRTQQEDSAVYLCASSFRTSGLYTGELFFGEGSRLTVL.

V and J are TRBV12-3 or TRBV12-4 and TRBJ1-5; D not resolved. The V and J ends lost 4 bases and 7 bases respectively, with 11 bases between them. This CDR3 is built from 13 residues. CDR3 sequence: CASSSYPLQPQHF. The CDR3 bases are TGTGCCAGCAGTTCTTATCCTCTCCAGCCCCAGCATTTT.

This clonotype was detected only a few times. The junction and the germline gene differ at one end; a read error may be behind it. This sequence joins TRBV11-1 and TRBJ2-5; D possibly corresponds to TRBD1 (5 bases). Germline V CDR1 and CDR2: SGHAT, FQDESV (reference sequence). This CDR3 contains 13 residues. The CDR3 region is CASSLYRKEAQYF. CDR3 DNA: TGTGCCAGCAGCTTATACAGGAAAGAGGCCCAGTACTTC. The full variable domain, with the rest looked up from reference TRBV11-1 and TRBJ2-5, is EAEVAQSPRYKITEKSQAVAFWCDPISGHATLYWYRQILGQGPELLVQFQDESVVDDSQLPKDRFSAERLKGVDSTLKIQPAELGDSAMYLCASSLYRKEAQYFGPGTRLLVL.

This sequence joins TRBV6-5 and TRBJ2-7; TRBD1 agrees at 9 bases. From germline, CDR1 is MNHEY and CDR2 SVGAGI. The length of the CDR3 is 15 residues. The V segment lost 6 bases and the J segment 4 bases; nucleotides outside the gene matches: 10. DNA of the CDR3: TGTGCCAGCAGCACCCCGGGACAGGGATTTTACGAGCAGTACTTC. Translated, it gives CASSTPGQGFYEQYF.

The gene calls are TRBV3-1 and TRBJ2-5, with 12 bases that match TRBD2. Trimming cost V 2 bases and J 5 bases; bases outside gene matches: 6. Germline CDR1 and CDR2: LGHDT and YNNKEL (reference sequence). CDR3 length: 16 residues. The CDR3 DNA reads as TGTGCCAGCAGCCAAAGACTAGCGGGAGAAGGTGAGACCCAGTACTTC. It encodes CASSQRLAGEGETQYF.

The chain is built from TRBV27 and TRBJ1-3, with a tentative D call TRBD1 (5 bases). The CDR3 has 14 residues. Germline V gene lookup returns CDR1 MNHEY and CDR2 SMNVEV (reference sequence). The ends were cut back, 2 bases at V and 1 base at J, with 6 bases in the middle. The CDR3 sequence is CASSLDSSGNTIYF. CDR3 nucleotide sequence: TGTGCCAGCAGTTTAGACAGTTCTGGAAACACCATATATTTT.

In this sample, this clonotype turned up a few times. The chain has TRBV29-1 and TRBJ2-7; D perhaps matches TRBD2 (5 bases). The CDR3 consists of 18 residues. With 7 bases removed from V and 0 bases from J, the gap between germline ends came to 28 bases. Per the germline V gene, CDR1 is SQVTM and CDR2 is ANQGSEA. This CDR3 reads CSELGQSFDSLISYEQYF. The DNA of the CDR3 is TGCAGCGAACTAGGCCAATCTTTCGATAGTCTGATCTCCTACGAGCAGTACTTC.

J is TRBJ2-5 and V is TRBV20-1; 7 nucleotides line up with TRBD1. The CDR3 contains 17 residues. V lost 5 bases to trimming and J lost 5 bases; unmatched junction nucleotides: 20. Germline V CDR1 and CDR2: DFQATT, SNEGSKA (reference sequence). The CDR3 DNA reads TGCAGTGCTGCTATCGAGAGGACAGGATTGTTATCGGAGACCCAGTACTTC. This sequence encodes CSAAIERTGLLSETQYF.

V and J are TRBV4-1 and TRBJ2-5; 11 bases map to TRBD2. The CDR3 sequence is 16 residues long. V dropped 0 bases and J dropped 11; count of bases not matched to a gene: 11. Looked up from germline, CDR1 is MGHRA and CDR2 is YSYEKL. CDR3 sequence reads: CASSQEFSGRAKKQYF. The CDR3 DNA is TGCGCCAGCAGCCAAGAATTTAGCGGGAGGGCTAAGAAGCAGTACTTC.

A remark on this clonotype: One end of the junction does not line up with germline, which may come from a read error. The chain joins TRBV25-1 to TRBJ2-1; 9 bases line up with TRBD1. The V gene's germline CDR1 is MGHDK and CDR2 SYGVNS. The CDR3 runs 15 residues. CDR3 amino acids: CASSPPPGQGNERFF. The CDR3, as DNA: TGTGCCAGCAGTCCCCCTCCGGGACAGGGTAATGAGCGGTTCTTC.

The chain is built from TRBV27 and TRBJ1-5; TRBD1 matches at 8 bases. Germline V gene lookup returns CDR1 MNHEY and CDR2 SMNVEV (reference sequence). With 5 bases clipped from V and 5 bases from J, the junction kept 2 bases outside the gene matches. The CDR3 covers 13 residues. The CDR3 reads CASSRGQDQPQHF. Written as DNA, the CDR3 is TGTGCCAGCAGTAGGGGACAGGATCAGCCCCAGCATTTT.

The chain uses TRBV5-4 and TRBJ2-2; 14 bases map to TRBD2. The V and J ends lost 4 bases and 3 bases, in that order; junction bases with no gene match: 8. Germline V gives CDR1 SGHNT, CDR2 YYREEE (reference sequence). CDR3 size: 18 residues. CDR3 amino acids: CASSRGLAGVLDTGELFF. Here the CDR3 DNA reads TGTGCCAGCAGCAGGGGACTAGCGGGAGTTCTGGACACCGGGGAGCTGTTTTTT.

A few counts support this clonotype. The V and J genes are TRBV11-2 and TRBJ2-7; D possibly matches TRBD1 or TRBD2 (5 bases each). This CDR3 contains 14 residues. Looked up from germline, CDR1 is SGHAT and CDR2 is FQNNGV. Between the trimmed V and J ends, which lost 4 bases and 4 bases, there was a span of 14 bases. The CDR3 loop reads CASSSGAGWYEQYF. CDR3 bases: TGTGCCAGCAGCTCCGGGGCAGGGTGGTACGAGCAGTACTTC.

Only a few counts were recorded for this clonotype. The CDR3 DNA sequence: TGTGCCACCAGTGACCCGCTCGGGAGGGCCTGGTATTTT. Residues: CATSDPLGRAWYF. The V and J genes are TRBV24-1 and TRBJ2-3, with 8 bases matching TRBD2. The CDR3 has 13 amino acids. J was trimmed by 14 bases and V by 4 bases; bases with no gene match: 10. Germline assignment: CDR1 KGHDR and CDR2 SFDVKD.

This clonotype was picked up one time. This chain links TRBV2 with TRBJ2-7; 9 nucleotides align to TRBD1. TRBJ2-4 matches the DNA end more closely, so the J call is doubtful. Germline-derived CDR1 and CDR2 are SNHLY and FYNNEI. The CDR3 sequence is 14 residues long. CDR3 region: CASSGQGPLNIQYF. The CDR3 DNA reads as TGTGCCAGCAGCGGACAGGGGCCGCTAAACATTCAGTACTTC.

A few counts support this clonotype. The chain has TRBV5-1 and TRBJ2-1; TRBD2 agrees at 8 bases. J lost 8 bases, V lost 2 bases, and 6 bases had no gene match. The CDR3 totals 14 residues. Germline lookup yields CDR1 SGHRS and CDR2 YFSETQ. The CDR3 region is CASSFERESDEQFF. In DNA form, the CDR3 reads TGCGCCAGCAGCTTTGAGCGGGAGAGCGATGAGCAGTTCTTC. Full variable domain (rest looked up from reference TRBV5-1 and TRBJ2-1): KAGVTQTPRYLIKTRGQQVTLSCSPISGHRSVSWYQQTPGQGLQFLFEYFSETQRNKGNFPGRFSGRQFSNSRSEMNVSTLELGDSALYLCASSFERESDEQFFGPGTRLTVL.